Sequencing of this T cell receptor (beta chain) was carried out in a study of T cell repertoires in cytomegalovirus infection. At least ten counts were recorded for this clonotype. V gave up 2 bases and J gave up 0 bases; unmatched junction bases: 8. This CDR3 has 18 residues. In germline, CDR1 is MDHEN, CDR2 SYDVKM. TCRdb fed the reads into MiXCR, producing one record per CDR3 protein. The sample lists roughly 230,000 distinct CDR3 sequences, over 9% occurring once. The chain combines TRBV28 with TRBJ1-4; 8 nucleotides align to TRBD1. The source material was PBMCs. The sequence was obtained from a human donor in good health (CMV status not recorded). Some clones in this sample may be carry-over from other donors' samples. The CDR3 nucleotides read TGTGCCAGCAGTTTACTAACAGGGGGAGGAACAACTAATGAAAAACTGTTTTTT. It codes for CASSLLTGGGTTNEKLFF.